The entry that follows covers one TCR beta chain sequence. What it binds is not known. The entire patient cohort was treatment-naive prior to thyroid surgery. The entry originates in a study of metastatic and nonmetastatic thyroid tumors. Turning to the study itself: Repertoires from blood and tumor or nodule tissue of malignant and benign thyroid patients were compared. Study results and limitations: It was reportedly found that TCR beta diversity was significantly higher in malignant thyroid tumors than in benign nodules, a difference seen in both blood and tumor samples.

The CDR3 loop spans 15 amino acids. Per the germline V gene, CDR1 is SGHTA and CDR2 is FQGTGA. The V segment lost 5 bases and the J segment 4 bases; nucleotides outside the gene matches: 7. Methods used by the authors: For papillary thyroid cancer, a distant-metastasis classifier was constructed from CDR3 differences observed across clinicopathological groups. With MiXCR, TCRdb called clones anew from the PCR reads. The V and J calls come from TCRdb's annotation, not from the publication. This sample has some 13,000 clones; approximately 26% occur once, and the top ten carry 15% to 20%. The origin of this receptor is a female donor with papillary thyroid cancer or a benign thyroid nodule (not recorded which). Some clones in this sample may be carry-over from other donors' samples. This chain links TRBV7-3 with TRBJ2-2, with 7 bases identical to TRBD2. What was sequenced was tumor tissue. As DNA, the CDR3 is TGTGCCAGCAGCAACCTAGCGGACGCCACCGGGGAGCTGTTTTTT. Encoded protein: CASSNLADATGELFF.